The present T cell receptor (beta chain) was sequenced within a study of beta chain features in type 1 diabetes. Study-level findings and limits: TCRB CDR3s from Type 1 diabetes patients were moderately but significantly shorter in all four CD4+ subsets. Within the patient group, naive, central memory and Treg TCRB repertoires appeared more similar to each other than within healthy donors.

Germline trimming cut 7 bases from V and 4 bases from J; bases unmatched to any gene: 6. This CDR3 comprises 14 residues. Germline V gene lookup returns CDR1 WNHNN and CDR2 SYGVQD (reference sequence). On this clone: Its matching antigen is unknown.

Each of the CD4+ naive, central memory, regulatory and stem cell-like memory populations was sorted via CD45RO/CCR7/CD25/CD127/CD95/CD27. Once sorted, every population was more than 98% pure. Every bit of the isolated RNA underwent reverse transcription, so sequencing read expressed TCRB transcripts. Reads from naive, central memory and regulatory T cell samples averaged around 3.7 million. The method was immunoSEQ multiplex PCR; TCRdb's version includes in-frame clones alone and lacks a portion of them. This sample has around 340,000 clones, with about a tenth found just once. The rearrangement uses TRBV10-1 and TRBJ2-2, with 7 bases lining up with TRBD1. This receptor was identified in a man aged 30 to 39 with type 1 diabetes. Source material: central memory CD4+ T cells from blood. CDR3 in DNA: TGCGCCAGCAAACGGGACAGCCTCACCGGGGAGCTGTTTTTT. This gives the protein CASKRDSLTGELFF.